These 28 T cell receptor beta chains were sequenced from one sample in a study of T cell repertoires in cytomegalovirus infection. MiXCR, applied by TCRdb to the reads, yields one record per CDR3 protein. The sample yields some 800,000 distinct CDR3 sequences, about 33% seen once. These receptors have no known antigen. The specimen was cultured CD8+ T cells from PBMCs, collected from culture after CMV antigen stimulation. Receptors originate from a human donor in good health (CMV status not recorded). Some clones in this sample may be carry-over from other donors' samples.

This clonotype was seen a few times. The chain couples TRBV28 to TRBJ2-1; D uncertain. CDR1 and CDR2 from the germline V gene are MDHEN and SYDVKM. Between the trimmed V and J ends, which lost 2 bases and 3 bases, there was a span of 8 bases. CDR3 size: 14 residues. This CDR3 is CASSLSLFYNEQFF. The CDR3 DNA follows: TGTGCCAGCAGTTTAAGTCTCTTCTACAATGAGCAGTTCTTC.

This clonotype was recorded only once. The gene calls are TRBV4-1 and TRBJ2-3, with TRBD2 identical over 11 bases. Germline V gene data show CDR1 as MGHRA and CDR2 as YSYEKL. The CDR3 covers 14 residues. V shed 5 bases, J shed 5 bases, and the junction held 3 bases outside the gene matches. The CDR3 is CASSDGTSGDTQYF. Written as DNA, the CDR3 is TGCGCCAGCAGCGACGGGACTAGCGGAGATACGCAGTATTTT.

This clonotype has a handful of counts. The chain uses TRBV7-9 and TRBJ1-1; 7 nucleotides agree with TRBD1. This CDR3 contains 12 residues. Germline V gives CDR1 SEHNR, CDR2 FQNEAQ (reference sequence). V shed 2 bases, J shed 7 bases, and the junction held 1 base outside the gene matches. The CDR3 sequence is CASSLQGGEAFF. The CDR3 DNA reads TGTGCCAGCAGCTTACAGGGGGGTGAAGCTTTCTTT.

In this sample, this clonotype turned up many times. A read error may produce the germline difference seen at one junction end. The rearrangement uses TRBV4-3 and TRBJ2-3; TRBD2 matches 14 bases. The CDR3 totals 15 residues. Germline V gene lookup returns CDR1 LGHNA and CDR2 YSLEER. The CDR3 DNA reads TGTGCCAGCAGTCAGGGACTAGCGGGGGCAGATACGCAGTATTTT. Protein product: CASSQGLAGADTQYF.

The genes are TRBV6-4 and TRBJ2-1; 10 nucleotides line up with TRBD2. The CDR3 loop spans 15 amino acids. Looked up from germline, CDR1 is MRHNA and CDR2 is SNTAGT. After removal of 4 bases from V and 3 bases from J, the junction contained 3 bases not matched to a gene. CDR3: CASSVLAGNYNEQFF. The CDR3 nucleotides read TGTGCCAGCAGTGTACTAGCGGGAAACTACAATGAGCAGTTCTTC.

A single count supports this clonotype. Possible read error: a much larger clone is one base away. The chain couples TRBV12-3 or TRBV12-4 to TRBJ2-3; maybe TRBD1 (6 bases). The CDR3 covers 15 residues. Here the CDR3 reads CVSSSQGGRTDTQYF. The CDR3 DNA reads as TGTGTCAGCAGTTCCCAAGGGGGACGCACAGATACGCAGTATTTT.

The chain links TRBV9 to TRBJ2-2; D could derive from TRBD1 or TRBD2 (5 bases each). The V and J ends lost 3 bases and 6 bases respectively, with 18 bases between them. The germline gives CDR1 SGDLS, CDR2 YYNGEE. This CDR3 has 16 residues. The CDR3, as DNA: TGTGCCAGCAGCGAGACCGGGGCCAAAGAAGCCGGGGAGCTGTTTTTT. It encodes CASSETGAKEAGELFF.

This clonotype was counted between two and nine times. The chain combines TRBV7-9 with TRBJ1-5; D is undetermined. The germline V gene has CDR1 SEHNR and CDR2 FQNEAQ (reference sequence). The CDR3 runs 15 residues. Deletions cut 5 bases from V and 3 bases from J, with 14 bases between. CDR3 DNA: TGTGCCAGCAGCCGAGAGGGTCCGGTCAATCAGCCCCAGCATTTT. Translating it yields CASSREGPVNQPQHF. Full variable domain (rest looked up from reference TRBV7-9 and TRBJ1-5): DTGVSQNPRHKITKRGQNVTFRCDPISEHNRLYWYRQTLGQGPEFLTYFQNEAQLEKSRLLSDRFSAERPKGSFSTLEIQRTEQGDSAMYLCASSREGPVNQPQHFGDGTRLSIL.

At least ten counts were recorded for this clonotype. The rearrangement uses TRBV9 and TRBJ2-3; no clear D. The CDR3 loop spans 16 amino acids. Germline V gene data show CDR1 as SGDLS and CDR2 as YYNGEE. Between the trimmed V and J ends, which lost 1 base and 0 bases, there was a span of 12 bases. The CDR3: CASSVKAISSTDTQYF. The CDR3 DNA follows: TGTGCCAGCAGCGTAAAAGCGATCTCTAGCACAGATACGCAGTATTTT.

Comment on this clonotype: The germline gene is not matched at one end of the junction; a read error may be the cause. The V call is TRBV12-5, the J call TRBJ2-5; D remains ambiguous. CDR1 is LGHNT and CDR2 is FRNRAP in the germline V gene. The CDR3 sequence is 13 residues long. DNA for the CDR3: TGTGTTAGTGAACGGGCTCCGCAAGAGACCCAGTACTTC. Amino acid sequence: CVSERAPQETQYF.

CDR3 amino acids: CASGTGSGAQHF. The CDR3 coding sequence is TGTGCCAGCGGAACAGGGTCGGGAGCCCAGCATTTT. The rearrangement joins TRBV7-6 to TRBJ1-5; D is perhaps TRBD1 (6 bases). The CDR3 sequence is 12 residues long. CDR1 is SGHVS, CDR2 FNYEAQ, per germline. Trimming took 8 bases from V and 11 from J, leaving 16 bases between them.

The chain employs TRBV7-8 and TRBJ1-1; D is possibly TRBD1 (6 bases). The CDR3 is made up of 13 amino acids. Germline loops: CDR1 SGHVS, CDR2 FQNEAQ. V lost 4 bases and J lost 4, with 10 bases in between. The CDR3 protein is CASSWRGGTEAFF. CDR3 DNA: TGTGCCAGCAGCTGGAGGGGGGGCACTGAAGCTTTCTTT.

The chain couples TRBV15 to TRBJ2-3; weak D call: TRBD2 (6 bases). With 8 bases removed from V and 4 bases from J, the gap between germline ends came to 7 bases. The CDR3 runs to 11 residues. Germline CDR1 is LNHNV and CDR2 is YYDKDF (reference sequence). CDR3 in DNA: TGTGCCACCTCGGGGGCAGATACGCAGTATTTT. It encodes CATSGADTQYF.

This chain links TRBV28 with TRBJ2-1, with 15 nucleotides matching TRBD2. Germline CDR1 and CDR2: MDHEN and SYDVKM. V was clipped by 7 bases and J by 0 bases; unmatched bases: 13. There are 20 residues in the CDR3. Here the CDR3 reads CASNKLGTSGGLHSYNEQFF. DNA for the CDR3: TGTGCCAGCAACAAGCTAGGGACTAGCGGGGGGCTCCACTCCTACAATGAGCAGTTCTTC.

This chain connects TRBV20-1 to TRBJ1-1; D unclear. Deletions cut 3 bases from V and 0 bases from J, with 11 bases between. Germline V gene sequence: CDR1 DFQATT, CDR2 SNEGSKA (reference sequence). The CDR3 has 14 residues. CDR3 protein: CSARNIPLNTEAFF. The CDR3 DNA reads as TGCAGTGCTAGGAACATCCCCCTGAACACTGAAGCTTTCTTT.

At least ten counts were recorded for this clonotype. The rearrangement uses TRBV7-9 and TRBJ2-1; 7 bases are shared with TRBD2. V shed 6 bases, J shed 4 bases, and the junction held 6 bases outside the gene matches. CDR1 is SEHNR, CDR2 FQNEAQ, per germline (reference sequence). The CDR3 has 14 amino acids. CDR3 residues: CASRTRAGYNEQFF. The CDR3 DNA is TGTGCCAGCAGAACGAGAGCGGGGTACAATGAGCAGTTCTTC.

This sequence joins TRBV4-2 and TRBJ2-3; 7 nucleotides agree with TRBD2. The CDR3 totals 16 residues. Trimming removed 1 base from V and 1 base from J; junction bases left unmatched: 5. The germline V gene has CDR1 LGHNA and CDR2 YNFKEQ. CDR3 sequence (DNA): TGTGCCAGCAGCCAAGTAAAGCGGGACCGCACAGATACGCAGTATTTT. Its translation is CASSQVKRDRTDTQYF.

This clonotype came up many times. The chain employs TRBV7-8 and TRBJ1-5; the D gene is possibly TRBD1 (5 bases). With 3 bases removed from V and 6 bases from J, the gap between germline ends came to 12 bases. The CDR3 covers 14 residues. Germline V gives CDR1 SGHVS, CDR2 FQNEAQ. CDR3 amino acids: CASSFGTGPQPQHF. DNA for the CDR3: TGTGCCAGCAGCTTCGGGACCGGCCCTCAGCCCCAGCATTTT.

This clonotype has just a few counts. The chain is built from TRBV7-9 and TRBJ1-2, with D possibly TRBD1 on 6 matching bases. Germline lookup yields CDR1 SEHNR and CDR2 FQNEAQ (reference sequence). The CDR3 covers 17 residues. V was trimmed by 5 bases and J by 0 bases, leaving 19 bases between them. CDR3 coding DNA: TGTGCCAGCAGCCATACGTTAGGACAGTCGGCTAACTATGGCTACACCTTC. Translation: CASSHTLGQSANYGYTF.

The DNA of the CDR3 is TGTGCCACCAGTGATTTGGGGGACAGGGCCCCCTACGAGCAGTACGTC. Amino acids: CATSDLGDRAPYEQYV. The V gene is TRBV24-1, the J gene TRBJ2-7, with 9 positions matching TRBD1. Germline CDR1 KGHDR, CDR2 SFDVKD. The CDR3 sequence is 16 residues long. V shed 0 bases, J shed 2 bases, and the junction held 4 bases outside the gene matches.

The table lists this clonotype with many counts. The CDR3 protein is CASSLGQASATDTQYF. The CDR3 nucleotides are TGTGCCAGCAGCTTGGGGCAGGCCTCAGCCACAGATACGCAGTATTTT. The J gene is TRBJ2-3, the V gene TRBV7-2, with TRBD1 as a possible D gene (5 bases). This CDR3 spans 16 amino acids. V was clipped by 3 bases and J by 2 bases, with 15 bases between them. CDR1 and CDR2 (germline): SGHTA, FQGNSA.

This clonotype occurred a few times. The chain carries TRBV5-5 and TRBJ2-1; D gene unclear. V was pared by 6 bases and J by 2 bases, with 12 bases between. Per the germline V gene, CDR1 is SGHKS and CDR2 is YYEKEE (reference sequence). The CDR3 has 14 residues. The CDR3 DNA reads as TGTGCCAGCATCCTACGTTTAACCTACAATGAGCAGTTCTTC. Its protein product is CASILRLTYNEQFF.

This clonotype was detected only a few times. This chain joins TRBV7-8 and TRBJ1-3, with 9 positions matching TRBD1. Germline CDR1 reads SGHVS; CDR2 reads FQNEAQ. The CDR3 is made up of 15 amino acids. V was clipped by 4 bases and J by 3 bases; unmatched bases: 4. For the CDR3, the DNA is TGTGCCAGCAGCTCGGGACAGGGCCTTGGAAACACCATATATTTT. Amino acid sequence: CASSSGQGLGNTIYF.

This clonotype was observed a handful of times. This rearrangement joins TRBV7-9 to TRBJ2-3, with unresolved D. The CDR3 has 13 residues. Trimming pared 5 bases from V and 6 bases from J, leaving 12 bases between. CDR1 is SEHNR, CDR2 FQNEAQ, per germline (reference sequence). CDR3 in amino acids: CASSPSAFDTQYF. The CDR3 DNA sequence: TGTGCCAGCAGCCCGTCGGCCTTTGATACGCAGTATTTT.

The rearrangement uses TRBV4-1 and TRBJ2-5; TRBD1 is a possible D gene (6 bases). Germline-derived CDR1 and CDR2 are MGHRA and YSYEKL. This CDR3 is built from 13 residues. Trimming stripped 3 bases from V and 5 bases from J, with 10 bases between. The CDR3 sequence: CASSQWGLETQYF. The CDR3 bases are TGCGCCAGCAGCCAGTGGGGGCTGGAGACCCAGTACTTC.

The genes are TRBV12-3 or TRBV12-4 and TRBJ1-5; D gene ambiguous. This CDR3 has 13 amino acids. Trimming removed 3 bases at V and 9 bases at J, with 12 bases between. The CDR3 reads CASSLYPVWPQHF. The DNA of the CDR3 is TGTGCCAGCAGTTTGTACCCTGTTTGGCCCCAGCATTTT.

This clonotype was counted a few times. J is TRBJ1-2 and V is TRBV4-3, with 9 bases aligning to TRBD1. V was pared by 2 bases and J by 3 bases, with 7 bases of the junction left unmatched. This CDR3 has 16 residues. Germline lookup yields CDR1 LGHNA and CDR2 YSLEER. In DNA form, the CDR3 reads TGCGCCAGCAGCCAAATACCGGGACAGGGAGACTATGGCTACACCTTC. Encoded protein: CASSQIPGQGDYGYTF.

V and J are TRBV15 and TRBJ1-1; TRBD1 might be the D (6 bases). The V gene's germline CDR1 is LNHNV and CDR2 YYDKDF (reference sequence). The CDR3 is made up of 13 amino acids. Trimming pared 8 bases from V and 0 bases from J, leaving 10 bases between. For the CDR3, the DNA is TGTGCCACCGGGGGGCCAATGAACACTGAAGCTTTCTTT. It encodes CATGGPMNTEAFF.